A selection of T cell receptor beta chains follows, all from one sample in a study of CD8+CD57+ T cells in acquired aplastic anemia. TCRdb called the reads again in MiXCR, with one record for every CDR3 protein. The sample comprises about 270,000 distinct CDR3 sequences, roughly 80% of which are singletons, and 40% to 50% rests with the top ten. The specimen was sorted CD4+, CD8+, or CD8+CD57+ T cells (not recorded which) from PBMCs. The receptors stem from a human donor with aplastic anemia. Both conserved end residues are part of each CDR3. Each record gives: CDR3 DNA, CDR3 protein, clone size, V gene, J gene, D gene. D genes are given only for firm matches. Rows give clone size only sometimes, using once, few, many, or a class for an expanded clone.

DNA: TGCAGTGCTCGCGGACTAGCGGGGGGAGAGACCCAGTACTTC
CDR3: CSARGLAGGETQYF
size: -
V: TRBV20-1
J: TRBJ2-5
D: TRBD2

DNA: TGTGCCAGCAGACCCACCCAGATCTACGAGCAGTACTTC
CDR3: CASRPTQIYEQYF
size: -
V: TRBV7-2
J: TRBJ2-7
D: -

DNA: TGTGCCAGCAGCCTTAATAGCGGCGGGGGGAGCGATGAGCAGTTCTTC
CDR3: CASSLNSGGGSDEQFF
size: -
V: TRBV5-4
J: TRBJ2-1
D: TRBD2

DNA: TGTGCCAGCAGCAGAGGCCACGAGCAAGAAACGAAGTACTACTTC
CDR3: CASSRGHEQETKYYF
size: -
V: TRBV7-9
J: TRBJ2-5
D: -

DNA: TGTGCCAGCAGCTGCGAGGGGAACACCGGGGAGCTGTTTTTT
CDR3: CASSCEGNTGELFF
size: once
V: TRBV11-3
J: TRBJ2-2
D: -

DNA: TGTACCAGCAGCCGCGGCCTCTCCGGGCAGTACTTTAGGCAGTATTTT
CDR3: CTSSRGLSGQYFRQYF
size: -
V: TRBV7-8
J: TRBJ2-3
D: -

DNA: TGCAGCGTTGGGGACAGCACCTATGGCTACACCTTC
CDR3: CSVGDSTYGYTF
size: -
V: TRBV29-1
J: TRBJ1-2
D: TRBD1

DNA: TGTGTCAGCAGCGTAGTCGCCCGGTGGATGGATGAGCAGTTCTTC
CDR3: CVSSVVARWMDEQFF
size: -
V: TRBV7-9
J: TRBJ2-1
D: -

DNA: TGCAGTGCTACCCTCGGGGACAGGGGAGGGAATCAGCCCCAGCATTTT
CDR3: CSATLGDRGGNQPQHF
size: -
V: TRBV20-1
J: TRBJ1-5
D: TRBD1

DNA: TGTGCCAGCAGCTTAGAGGGGGGTCGGAATACGCAGTATTTT
CDR3: CASSLEGGRNTQYF
size: -
V: TRBV7-8
J: TRBJ2-3
D: -

DNA: TGTGCCAGTAGTATCCCCCGGACCCAACGGGGAGAGACCCAGTACTTC
CDR3: CASSIPRTQRGETQYF
size: many
V: TRBV19
J: TRBJ2-5
D: -

DNA: TGTGCCAGCACTAATAGGTGGGTTGAGCAGTTGTTC
CDR3: CASTNRWVEQLF
size: -
V: TRBV2
J: TRBJ2-1
D: -

DNA: TGTGCCAGCAGCTTTGAGCCAGACGCCGCAGCGCTTTCCTTT
CDR3: CASSFEPDAAALSF
size: -
V: TRBV7-8
J: TRBJ2-3
D: -

DNA: TGCAGCGTTGGGACAGGGATAAATGAAAAACTGTTTTTT
CDR3: CSVGTGINEKLFF
size: -
V: TRBV29-1
J: TRBJ1-4
D: TRBD1

DNA: TGTGCCAGTAGTATAGGGAGCGGAGCCTACAATAAGCAGTTCTTC
CDR3: CASSIGSGAYNKQFF
size: -
V: TRBV19
J: TRBJ2-1
D: -

DNA: TGTGCCATCAGTGGCGACAGGACCGGCGGGGAGCTGTCTTTT
CDR3: CAISGDRTGGELSF
size: few
V: TRBV10-3
J: TRBJ2-2
D: -

DNA: TGTGCCAGCAGTGGGACTACCAGCAGCTTAGCGGGAGGTCCCGATACGCAGTATTTT
CDR3: CASSGTTSSLAGGPDTQYF
size: once
V: TRBV2
J: TRBJ2-3
D: TRBD2

DNA: TGTGCCACCAGCCACCCAGGGACTCAGCCCCAGCATTTT
CDR3: CATSHPGTQPQHF
size: -
V: TRBV24-1
J: TRBJ1-5
D: -

DNA: TGTGCCAGCAGTGAAGAGGGGGCGTCTGGCTATGGCTACACCTTC
CDR3: CASSEEGASGYGYTF
size: -
V: TRBV25-1
J: TRBJ1-2
D: TRBD1

DNA: TGTGCCAGCAGCTTTCATCCAGACGAACAAATTAATGAAAAACTGTTTTTT
CDR3: CASSFHPDEQINEKLFF
size: -
V: TRBV11-3
J: TRBJ1-4
D: -

DNA: TGTGCCAGCAGTGAGCTAGAGCCCCTGCACTCCGAGCAGTACTTC
CDR3: CASSELEPLHSEQYF
size: -
V: TRBV2
J: TRBJ2-7
D: -

DNA: TGTGCCAGTAGTATGGCCGCTACCTCTGAAGCTTTCTTT
CDR3: CASSMAATSEAFF
size: few
V: TRBV19
J: TRBJ1-1
D: -

DNA: TGCAGCTTCATGCACGGGCACTCCTACGAGCAGTACTTC
CDR3: CSFMHGHSYEQYF
size: -
V: TRBV29-1
J: TRBJ2-7
D: -

DNA: TGTGCCACCAGCAGGTGTACCGCTCAAGAGACCCAGTACTTC
CDR3: CATSRCTAQETQYF
size: -
V: TRBV15
J: TRBJ2-5
D: -

DNA: TGTGCCAGCAGCCCACCTGGGGGCAGCTATGGCTACACCTTC
CDR3: CASSPPGGSYGYTF
size: -
V: TRBV7-2
J: TRBJ1-2
D: -

DNA: TGTGCCAGCAGCTTAGACAATGAGCAGGTCTTCGGGCCATTT
CDR3: CASSLDNEQVFGPF
size: -
V: TRBV7-6
J: TRBJ2-3
D: -

DNA: TGTGCCAGCAGCTTGTTAGGCCGGGGGGTGACCTACGAGCAGTACTTC
CDR3: CASSLLGRGVTYEQYF
size: few
V: TRBV6-1
J: TRBJ2-7
D: TRBD2

DNA: TGTGCCAGCAGTTACCCGGGACCACGCAATGAGCAGTTCTTC
CDR3: CASSYPGPRNEQFF
size: many
V: TRBV6-2/TRBV6-3
J: TRBJ2-1
D: -

DNA: TGTGCCAGCAGTGATGGGGGGGGCCCTGAGCAGTTCTTC
CDR3: CASSDGGGPEQFF
size: few
V: TRBV7-2
J: TRBJ2-1
D: -

DNA: TGTGCCAGCAGCGGCCGGGGCCTGGAATACGGGCAGTACTTC
CDR3: CASSGRGLEYGQYF
size: -
V: TRBV7-3
J: TRBJ2-7
D: -

DNA: TGTGCCAGCGACGTAGTGGCGTACCAAGAGACCCAGTACTTC
CDR3: CASDVVAYQETQYF
size: once
V: TRBV5-8
J: TRBJ2-5
D: -

DNA: TGTGCCAGCAGCTTAGGGTCAGGTGAAGCTTTCTATGGATTT
CDR3: CASSLGSGEAFYGF
size: -
V: TRBV7-8
J: TRBJ2-3
D: -

DNA: TGTGCCGGACACGGGGATAGCGAGACCCAGTACTTC
CDR3: CAGHGDSETQYF
size: -
V: TRBV15
J: TRBJ2-5
D: -

DNA: TGTGCCAGCAGCTTAGAGCTAGGTGGCAACACTGAAGCTTTT
CDR3: CASSLELGGNTEAF
size: -
V: TRBV7-8
J: TRBJ2-3
D: -

DNA: TGTGCCAGCGGGGACGGGGGGACTTGTGCGCAGTATTTT
CDR3: CASGDGGTCAQYF
size: -
V: TRBV7-3
J: TRBJ2-3
D: TRBD2

DNA: TGTGCCAGCAGCTTAACGGGAGGCTCCGATACGCAGTTTTTC
CDR3: CASSLTGGSDTQFF
size: -
V: TRBV7-8
J: TRBJ2-1
D: TRBD2

DNA: TGTGCCAGCAGTGAATCCCTAGCGGGGGGACAAGAGACCCAGTACTTC
CDR3: CASSESLAGGQETQYF
size: -
V: TRBV2
J: TRBJ2-5
D: TRBD2